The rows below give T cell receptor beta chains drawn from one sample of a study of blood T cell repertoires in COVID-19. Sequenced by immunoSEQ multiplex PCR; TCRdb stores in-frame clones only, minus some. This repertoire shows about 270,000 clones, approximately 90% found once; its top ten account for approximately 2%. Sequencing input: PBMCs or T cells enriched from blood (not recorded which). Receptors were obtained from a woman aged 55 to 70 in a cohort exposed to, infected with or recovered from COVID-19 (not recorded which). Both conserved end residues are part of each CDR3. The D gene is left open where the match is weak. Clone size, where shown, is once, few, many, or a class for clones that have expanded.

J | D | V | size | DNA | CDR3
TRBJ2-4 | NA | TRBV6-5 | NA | TGTGCCAGCAGTTTGTTCGTAGCCAAAAACATTCAGTACTTC | CASSLFVAKNIQYF
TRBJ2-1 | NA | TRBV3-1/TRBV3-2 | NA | TGTGCCAGCAGCCAAGCAGATGAGCAGTTCTTC | CASSQADEQFF
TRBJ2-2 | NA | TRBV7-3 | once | TGTGCCAGCAGCTTAATCCACAGCCCCACCGGGGAGCTGTTTTTT | CASSLIHSPTGELFF
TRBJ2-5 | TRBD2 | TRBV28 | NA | TGTGCCAGCAGTTTAGCGGGAGTGGAAGAGACCCAGTACTTC | CASSLAGVEETQYF
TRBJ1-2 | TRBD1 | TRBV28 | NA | TGTGCCAGCACTACAGGGGTTACCTATGGCTACACCTTC | CASTTGVTYGYTF
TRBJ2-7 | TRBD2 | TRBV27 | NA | TGTGCCAGCAGTTTACTGTCGGGACTAGCCTACGAGCAGTACTTC | CASSLLSGLAYEQYF
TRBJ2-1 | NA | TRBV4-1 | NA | TGCGCCAGCAGCCAAGGGAGACATGAGCAGTTCTTC | CASSQGRHEQFF
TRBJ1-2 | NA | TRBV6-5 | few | TGTGCCAGCAGTTATGGAGGGGTTGGCTACACCTTC | CASSYGGVGYTF
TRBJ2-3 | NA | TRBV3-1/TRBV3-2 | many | TGTGCCAGCAGCCCCTACCCTAGCACAGATACGCAGTATTTT | CASSPYPSTDTQYF
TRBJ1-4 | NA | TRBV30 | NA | TGTGCCTGGAGTCCACTGGGGACTAGGGGGGTAAAACTGTTTTTT | CAWSPLGTRGVKLFF
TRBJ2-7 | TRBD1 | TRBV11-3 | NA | TGTGCCAGCAGCTTAGCTGGACAGGGAAACTACGAGCAGTACTTC | CASSLAGQGNYEQYF
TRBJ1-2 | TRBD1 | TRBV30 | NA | TGTGCCTGGAGTGAGGGACGAGCAGGGGGGATCTATGGCTACACCTTC | CAWSEGRAGGIYGYTF
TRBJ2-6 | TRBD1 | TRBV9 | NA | TGTGCCAGCAGTCCCCCTAGACAGGGGGCGGGTGGGGCCAACGTCCTGACTTTC | CASSPPRQGAGGANVLTF
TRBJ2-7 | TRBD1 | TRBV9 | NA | TGTGCCAGCAGCGTAGGGACAGGGGGCGCGTTCGAGCAGTACTTC | CASSVGTGGAFEQYF
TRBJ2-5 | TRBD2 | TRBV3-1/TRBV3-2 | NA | TGTGCCAGCAGCCCGACCCAACTAGCGTCGGAGACCCAGTACTTC | CASSPTQLASETQYF
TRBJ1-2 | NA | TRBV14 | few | TGTGCCAGCAGCCAAGTGGGGGCGGTCCCACCGTCAAACTATGGCTACACCTTC | CASSQVGAVPPSNYGYTF
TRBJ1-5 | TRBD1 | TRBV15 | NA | TGTGCCACCAGCGACCCGGGACAGGGGGCGCAGGGCAATCAGCCCCAGCATTTT | CATSDPGQGAQGNQPQHF
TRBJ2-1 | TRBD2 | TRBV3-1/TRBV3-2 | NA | TGTGCCAGCAGCCTACCGGGACTAGCGGGAGGGCCTTCTGAGCAGTTCTTC | CASSLPGLAGGPSEQFF
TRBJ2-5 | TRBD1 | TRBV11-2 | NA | TGTGCCAGCAGGGGAGACCGGGACAGGGGCTCCGGAGAGACCCAGTACTTC | CASRGDRDRGSGETQYF
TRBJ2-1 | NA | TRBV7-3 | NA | TGTGCCAGCAGCTTGGCCCACTACATCCATGAGCAGTTCTTC | CASSLAHYIHEQFF
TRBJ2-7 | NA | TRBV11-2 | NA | TGTGCCAGCAGCCCGCCGCCCTTCGACAGCCTTAGCTCCTACGAGCAGTACTTC | CASSPPPFDSLSSYEQYF
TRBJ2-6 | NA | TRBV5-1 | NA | TGCGCCAGCAGCTATTTGGACACCTCCTTCTCTGGGGCCAACGTCCTGACTTTC | CASSYLDTSFSGANVLTF
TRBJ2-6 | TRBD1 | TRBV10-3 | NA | TGTGCCATCAGTGACCCGACAGGGAGAGGGGCCAACGTCCTGACTTTC | CAISDPTGRGANVLTF
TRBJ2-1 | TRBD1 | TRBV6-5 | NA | TGTGCCAGCAGAAGGACAGGGAGCTCCTACAATGAGCAGTTCTTC | CASRRTGSSYNEQFF
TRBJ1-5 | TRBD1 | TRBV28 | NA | TGTGCCAGCAGTAGTCCCGGGACAGGGCCGAATCGTCAGCCCCAGCATTTT | CASSSPGTGPNRQPQHF
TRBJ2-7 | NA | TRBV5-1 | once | TGCGCCAGCAGCTGGGCAGGGGGGAGCTACGAGCAGTACTTC | CASSWAGGSYEQYF
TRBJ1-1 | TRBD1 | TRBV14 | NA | TGTGCCAGCAGCCAACGTCACAGGGGCACTGAAGCTTTCTTT | CASSQRHRGTEAFF
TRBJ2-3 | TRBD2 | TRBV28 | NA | TGTGCCAGCAGTTCCCCTCGCGAGCGGGAGTCAACAGATACGCAGTATTTT | CASSSPRERESTDTQYF
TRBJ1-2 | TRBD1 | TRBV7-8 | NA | TGTGCCAGCAGCTCGAGGACAGGGATAAACTATGGCTACACCTTC | CASSSRTGINYGYTF
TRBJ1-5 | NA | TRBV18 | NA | TGTGCCAGCTCACCTGGCAGCAATCAGCCCCAGCATTTT | CASSPGSNQPQHF
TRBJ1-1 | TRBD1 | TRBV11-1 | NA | TGTGCCAGCAGCCCGGGACAGCTCGGGGTAGGCACTGAAGCTTTCTTT | CASSPGQLGVGTEAFF
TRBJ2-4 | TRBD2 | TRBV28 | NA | TGTGCCAGCACCAGCGGGAGGCTGAAGTACTTC | CASTSGRLKYF
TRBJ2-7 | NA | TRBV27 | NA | TGTGCCAGCAGTTTGCGGGGTCTCTACGAGCAGTACTTC | CASSLRGLYEQYF